The clone carrying this TCR beta chain was counted a few times. As yet, its antigen is unknown. TCRdb re-analysed the reads in MiXCR, keeping a single row per CDR3 protein. The sample has roughly 500,000 distinct CDR3 sequences, 11% seen once. The data derive from a study of T cell repertoires in cytomegalovirus infection. Study at large: It was the public TCR beta signatures that indicated both CMV infection and matching HLA type. General study findings and limits: HLA-C-restricted TCR beta clonotypes specific for CMV led the ex vivo response.

Germline V gene data show CDR1 as LNHDA and CDR2 as SQIVND (reference sequence). Deletions cut 5 bases from V and 4 bases from J, with 14 bases between. CDR3 length: 14 residues. The chain recombines TRBV19 with TRBJ2-5, with D possibly TRBD2 on 6 matching bases. The sequencing sample was made of PBMCs. The receptor comes from a human donor in good health (CMV status not recorded). Some clones in this sample may be carry-over from other donors' samples. This CDR3 is CASSGTGDTETQYF. CDR3 bases: TGTGCCAGTAGTGGAACGGGAGATACAGAGACCCAGTACTTC.